This T cell receptor (beta chain) was sequenced in a study of blood T cell repertoires in COVID-19. Turning to the study itself: In each case, the material was cDNA or gDNA derived from T cells, B-cell-depleted T cells, or PBMCs.

Per the authors' pipeline: Amplification of reference gene primers was used by the study to estimate nucleated cell counts. Some clones are missing from TCRdb's copy, which holds only in-frame ones; the method was immunoSEQ multiplex PCR. That table is the source of V, J and clone size, and D and trimming were worked out from the DNA. The top ten clones hold approximately 2.1% of a sample with 230,000 or so clones, nearly 90% of them seen once. The V segment lost 11 bases and the J segment 4 bases; nucleotides outside the gene matches: 7. The CDR3 spans 12 residues. The germline V gene encodes CDR1 SNHLY and CDR2 FYNNEI.

The sample consisted of peripheral blood. This chain joins TRBV2 and TRBJ1-2, with 7 bases identical to TRBD1. The receptor was derived from a woman aged 55-70 years with COVID-19, enrolled during active disease. CDR3 sequence reads: CAGKGQSYGYTF. The DNA of the CDR3 is TGTGCCGGAAAGGGACAGAGCTATGGCTACACCTTC.